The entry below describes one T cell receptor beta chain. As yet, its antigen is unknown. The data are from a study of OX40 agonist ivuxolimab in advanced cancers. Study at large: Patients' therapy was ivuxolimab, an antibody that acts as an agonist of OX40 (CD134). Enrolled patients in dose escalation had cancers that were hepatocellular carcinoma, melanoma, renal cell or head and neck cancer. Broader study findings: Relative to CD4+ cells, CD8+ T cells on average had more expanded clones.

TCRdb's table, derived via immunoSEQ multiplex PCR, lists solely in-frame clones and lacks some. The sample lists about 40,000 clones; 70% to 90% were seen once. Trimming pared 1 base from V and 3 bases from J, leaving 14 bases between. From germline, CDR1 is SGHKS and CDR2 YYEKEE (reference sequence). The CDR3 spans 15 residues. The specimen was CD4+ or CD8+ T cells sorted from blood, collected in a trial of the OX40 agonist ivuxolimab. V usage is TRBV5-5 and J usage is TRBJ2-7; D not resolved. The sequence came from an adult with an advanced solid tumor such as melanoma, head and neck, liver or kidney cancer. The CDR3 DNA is TGTGCCAGCAGCTTGAGCAACGGCTTCTACTACGAGCAGTACTTC. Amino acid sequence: CASSLSNGFYYEQYF.